The 25 T cell receptor beta chains given below trace back to one sample, sequenced in a study of blood T cell repertoires in COVID-19. Sequenced by immunoSEQ multiplex PCR; TCRdb stores in-frame clones only, minus some. The table has some 42,000 clones, around nine tenths seen once; the top ten hold about 0.4%. Sequences were obtained from peripheral blood. The source is a human donor in a cohort sampled during active COVID-19.

The genes are TRBV23-1 and TRBJ2-7, with TRBD2 matching 11 bases. TRBV23-1 is treated as an ORF (open reading frame) with a function not yet certain. The CDR3 has 18 amino acids. V dropped 6 bases and J dropped 2; count of bases not matched to a gene: 15. This CDR3 reads CASRGGLAGPEQTYEQYF. The CDR3 DNA follows: TGCGCCAGCAGGGGTGGACTAGCGGGCCCGGAACAGACCTACGAGCAGTACTTC.

The gene calls are TRBV4-1 and TRBJ1-1; 7 bases are a match to TRBD1. CDR3 length equals 17 residues. The ends lost 0 bases at V and 0 bases at J; junction bases unmatched: 7. CDR1 MGHRA and CDR2 YSYEKL come from the germline V gene. DNA for the CDR3: TGCGCCAGCAGCCAAGACCGACAGGGCATTATGAACACTGAAGCTTTCTTT. It translates to CASSQDRQGIMNTEAFF.

The rearrangement uses TRBV27 and TRBJ1-1, with D perhaps matching TRBD1 (5 bases). V lost 8 bases to trimming and J lost 0 bases, with 19 bases between them. CDR3 length: 16 residues. CDR1 MNHEY and CDR2 SMNVEV come from the germline V gene (reference sequence). DNA of the CDR3: TGTGCCAGCTCAAAGGTCCGGGAGGGGATGAACACTGAAGCTTTCTTT. It is translated as CASSKVREGMNTEAFF.

The chain recombines TRBV7-7 with TRBJ1-3; the D gene is possibly TRBD1 (5 bases). Germline CDR1 SSHAT, CDR2 FNYEAQ (reference sequence). The V and J ends lost 5 bases and 0 bases respectively, with 14 bases between them. The CDR3 is 16 amino acids. The CDR3 here is CASSHLRQFSGNTIYF. In DNA, the CDR3 is TGTGCCAGCAGCCACCTCAGACAGTTCTCTGGAAACACCATATATTTT.

This chain uses TRBV5-1 with TRBJ1-1, with D possibly being TRBD1 (6 bases). This CDR3 is built from 14 residues. The ends were cut back, 1 base at V and 1 base at J, with 8 bases in the middle. The V gene's germline CDR1 is SGHRS and CDR2 YFSETQ. The CDR3 DNA follows: TGCGCCAGCAGCTTGTTACAGGGGAACACTGAAGCTTTCTTT. Its translation is CASSLLQGNTEAFF.

V and J are TRBV3-1 (or the pseudogene TRBV3-2) and TRBJ1-2; TRBD1 matches 8 bases. The ends lost 5 bases at V and 8 bases at J; junction bases unmatched: 7. The CDR3 sequence is 13 residues long. The germline CDR1 and CDR2 sequences are LGHDT and YNNKEL (reference sequence). The CDR3, as DNA: TGTGCCAGCAGCTCCCAGGGGGCGCACGGCTACACCTTC. It codes for CASSSQGAHGYTF.

This chain links TRBV11-2 with TRBJ1-1, with D maybe TRBD1 (6 bases). CDR3 size: 17 residues. From germline, CDR1 is SGHAT and CDR2 FQNNGV. V was trimmed by 1 base and J by 0 bases, leaving 15 bases between them. CDR3: CASSLVRFGQLNTEAFF. As DNA, the CDR3 is TGTGCCAGCAGCTTAGTTCGGTTCGGACAGTTGAACACTGAAGCTTTCTTT.

The rearrangement joins TRBV5-6 to TRBJ2-1; 9 positions match TRBD1. Germline values: CDR1 SGHDT, CDR2 YYEEEE. The ends lost 0 bases at V and 3 bases at J; junction bases unmatched: 4. The CDR3 is 16 residues long. The CDR3 region has the DNA TGTGCCAGCAGCTTGGAGGGACAGGGTCTCTACAATGAGCAGTTCTTC. Amino acids: CASSLEGQGLYNEQFF.

The rearrangement uses TRBV7-5 and TRBJ1-4; the tabulated D call, TRBD1, remains unverified against the DNA. TRBV7-5 is a documented pseudogene. The CDR3 length is 14 residues. This CDR3 is CAAKGETTNEKLFF. Written as DNA, the CDR3 is TGTGCCGCTAAGGGGGAAACAACTAATGAAAAACTGTTTTTT.

The chain joins TRBV27 to TRBJ1-1; 9 positions match TRBD1. This CDR3 has 15 amino acids. V shed 3 bases, J shed 2 bases, and the junction held 4 bases outside the gene matches. Looked up from germline, CDR1 is MNHEY and CDR2 is SMNVEV (reference sequence). The CDR3 DNA sequence: TGTGCCAGCAGTTTTTCGGACAGGGGAAACACTGAAGCTTTCTTT. Encoded protein: CASSFSDRGNTEAFF.

V usage is TRBV3-1 (or the pseudogene TRBV3-2) and J usage is TRBJ1-1, with D possibly being TRBD1 (5 bases). The CDR3 sequence is 13 residues long. V was clipped by 0 bases and J by 11 bases, with 13 bases between them. CDR1 and CDR2 from the germline V gene are LGHDT and YNNKEL (reference sequence). CDR3 DNA sequence: TGTGCCAGCAGCCAAGAATCAGGGCTGGGGGCTTTCTTT. Translating it yields CASSQESGLGAFF.

This clone was observed a single time. The rearrangement joins TRBV5-1 to TRBJ1-1, with 10 nucleotides matching TRBD1. J gave up 8 bases and V 5 bases, and 9 bases lay outside the gene matches. Per the germline V gene, CDR1 is SGHRS and CDR2 is YFSETQ. This CDR3 has 14 amino acids. The CDR3, as DNA: TGCGCCAGCAGGGGACAGGGGCATTCCTTGGAAGCTTTCTTT. Its translation: CASRGQGHSLEAFF. Based on the CDR3 plus reference TRBV5-1 and TRBJ1-1, the full variable domain is KAGVTQTPRYLIKTRGQQVTLSCSPISGHRSVSWYQQTPGQGLQFLFEYFSETQRNKGNFPGRFSGRQFSNSRSEMNVSTLELGDSALYLCASRGQGHSLEAFFGQGTRLTVV.

The chain has TRBV6-2 or TRBV6-3 and TRBJ2-2, with D possibly matching TRBD1 (5 bases). The V gene lost 2 bases and the J gene lost 2 bases, with 15 bases spanning the gap. Germline V CDR1 and CDR2: MNHEY, SVGEGT. The CDR3 totals 17 residues. CDR3 coding DNA: TGTGCCAGCAGTTACCCCAAGTGGACACGAAACACCGGGGAGCTGTTTTTT. Encoded protein: CASSYPKWTRNTGELFF.

This clone was counted a single time. J is TRBJ1-5 and V is TRBV6-5; 8 bases are shared with TRBD1. J was trimmed by 0 bases and V by 8 bases; bases with no gene match: 6. The CDR3 is 15 amino acids. The germline V gene has CDR1 MNHEY and CDR2 SVGAGI. The CDR3 DNA follows: TGTGCCAGCCGAGGGACAGGAGTTAGCAATCAGCCCCAGCATTTT. Translating gives CASRGTGVSNQPQHF.

The chain links TRBV27 to TRBJ1-4, with 7 bases lining up with TRBD1. This CDR3 region has 15 residues. Losses at the gene ends were 5 bases for V and 7 bases for J; bases not matched to a gene: 10. Per germline, CDR1 MNHEY and CDR2 SMNVEV (reference sequence). DNA of the CDR3: TGTGCCAGCAGTCGTGAGGGGGCGCAGAGTGAAAAACTGTTTTTT. It translates to CASSREGAQSEKLFF.

The chain couples TRBV19 to TRBJ1-5; perhaps TRBD1 as D (6 bases). Germline values: CDR1 LNHDA, CDR2 SQIVND (reference sequence). Trimming removed 2 bases at V and 2 bases at J, with 13 bases between. The CDR3 runs to 16 residues. The DNA of the CDR3 is TGTGCCAGTAGTATAACGGGGGGCGCGGGCAATCAGCCCCAGCATTTT. It translates to CASSITGGAGNQPQHF.

The chain uses TRBV7-2 and TRBJ2-7, with unresolved D. Germline-derived CDR1 and CDR2 are SGHTA and FQGNSA. This CDR3 is built from 16 residues. V gave up 0 bases and J gave up 3 bases, with 15 bases separating them. The CDR3 loop reads CASSLAWSEPGYEQYF. CDR3 nucleotide sequence: TGTGCCAGCAGCTTAGCGTGGAGCGAACCGGGCTACGAGCAGTACTTC.

The gene calls are TRBV6-5 and TRBJ1-4, with unresolved D. Trimming left V 2 bases short and J 6 bases short, with 10 bases between. Germline assignment: CDR1 MNHEY and CDR2 SVGAGI. The CDR3 consists of 14 residues. CDR3 loop: CASSYGSRDEKLFF. The CDR3 DNA sequence: TGTGCCAGCAGTTACGGGTCGCGGGATGAAAAACTGTTTTTT.

J is TRBJ1-3 and V is TRBV18; 8 nucleotides line up with TRBD1. This CDR3 has 14 residues. Germline CDR1 is KGHSH and CDR2 is LQKENI. The V segment lost 4 bases and the J segment 7 bases; nucleotides outside the gene matches: 6. In DNA form, the CDR3 reads TGTGCCAGCTCACAACAGGGGGTCCGGAACACCATATATTTT. This codes for CASSQQGVRNTIYF.

This chain links TRBV6-6 with TRBJ1-1; 9 positions agree with TRBD1. Germline assignment: CDR1 MNHNY and CDR2 SVGAGI (reference sequence). Germline trimming cut 5 bases from V and 5 bases from J; bases unmatched to any gene: 12. This CDR3 comprises 16 residues. CDR3 sequence reads: CASSIRDGTGQTEAFF. The CDR3 DNA reads TGTGCCAGCAGTATACGAGATGGGACAGGGCAGACTGAAGCTTTCTTT.

CDR3 nucleotides: TGTGCCAGCAGTTATGAGGTTACTCAGCCCCAGCATTTT. Its translation is CASSYEVTQPQHF. The rearrangement joins TRBV6-6 to TRBJ1-5; D gene ambiguous. CDR1 MNHNY and CDR2 SVGAGI come from the germline V gene (reference sequence). The CDR3 has 13 residues. V lost 3 bases and J 6 bases, leaving 9 bases between the germline ends.

The chain links TRBV19 to TRBJ1-2, with 9 positions matching TRBD1. Per the germline V gene, CDR1 is LNHDA and CDR2 is SQIVND (reference sequence). Germline trimming cut 4 bases from V and 8 bases from J; bases unmatched to any gene: 8. The length of the CDR3 is 14 residues. The CDR3 spells CASSTGQGMWGYTF. CDR3 bases: TGTGCCAGTAGTACCGGACAGGGGATGTGGGGCTACACCTTC.

V usage is TRBV4-3 and J usage is TRBJ2-6; D uncertain. This CDR3 spans 16 amino acids. Trimming stripped 0 bases from V and 2 bases from J, with 8 bases between. Per the germline V gene, CDR1 is LGHNA and CDR2 is YSLEER. The CDR3 loop is CASSQEPQTGANVLTF. CDR3 bases: TGCGCCAGCAGCCAAGAACCCCAGACTGGGGCCAACGTCCTGACTTTC.

J is TRBJ2-6 and V is TRBV18, with 12 bases that match TRBD1. Germline V gene data show CDR1 as KGHSH and CDR2 as LQKENI. V dropped 0 bases and J dropped 1; count of bases not matched to a gene: 1. This CDR3 is built from 18 residues. In nucleotides, the CDR3 is TGTGCCAGCTCACCACCGGGACAGGGGGCTTCTGGGGCCAACGTCCTGACTTTC. It translates to CASSPPGQGASGANVLTF.

The CDR3 DNA sequence: TGCGCCAGCAGCCAGCCGGGGACATCTGACTATGGCTACACCTTC. Amino acids: CASSQPGTSDYGYTF. The chain couples TRBV4-1 to TRBJ1-2; TRBD1 is a possible D gene (6 bases). V lost 3 bases and J lost 3, with 14 bases in between. This CDR3 contains 15 residues. Germline CDR1 MGHRA, CDR2 YSYEKL.